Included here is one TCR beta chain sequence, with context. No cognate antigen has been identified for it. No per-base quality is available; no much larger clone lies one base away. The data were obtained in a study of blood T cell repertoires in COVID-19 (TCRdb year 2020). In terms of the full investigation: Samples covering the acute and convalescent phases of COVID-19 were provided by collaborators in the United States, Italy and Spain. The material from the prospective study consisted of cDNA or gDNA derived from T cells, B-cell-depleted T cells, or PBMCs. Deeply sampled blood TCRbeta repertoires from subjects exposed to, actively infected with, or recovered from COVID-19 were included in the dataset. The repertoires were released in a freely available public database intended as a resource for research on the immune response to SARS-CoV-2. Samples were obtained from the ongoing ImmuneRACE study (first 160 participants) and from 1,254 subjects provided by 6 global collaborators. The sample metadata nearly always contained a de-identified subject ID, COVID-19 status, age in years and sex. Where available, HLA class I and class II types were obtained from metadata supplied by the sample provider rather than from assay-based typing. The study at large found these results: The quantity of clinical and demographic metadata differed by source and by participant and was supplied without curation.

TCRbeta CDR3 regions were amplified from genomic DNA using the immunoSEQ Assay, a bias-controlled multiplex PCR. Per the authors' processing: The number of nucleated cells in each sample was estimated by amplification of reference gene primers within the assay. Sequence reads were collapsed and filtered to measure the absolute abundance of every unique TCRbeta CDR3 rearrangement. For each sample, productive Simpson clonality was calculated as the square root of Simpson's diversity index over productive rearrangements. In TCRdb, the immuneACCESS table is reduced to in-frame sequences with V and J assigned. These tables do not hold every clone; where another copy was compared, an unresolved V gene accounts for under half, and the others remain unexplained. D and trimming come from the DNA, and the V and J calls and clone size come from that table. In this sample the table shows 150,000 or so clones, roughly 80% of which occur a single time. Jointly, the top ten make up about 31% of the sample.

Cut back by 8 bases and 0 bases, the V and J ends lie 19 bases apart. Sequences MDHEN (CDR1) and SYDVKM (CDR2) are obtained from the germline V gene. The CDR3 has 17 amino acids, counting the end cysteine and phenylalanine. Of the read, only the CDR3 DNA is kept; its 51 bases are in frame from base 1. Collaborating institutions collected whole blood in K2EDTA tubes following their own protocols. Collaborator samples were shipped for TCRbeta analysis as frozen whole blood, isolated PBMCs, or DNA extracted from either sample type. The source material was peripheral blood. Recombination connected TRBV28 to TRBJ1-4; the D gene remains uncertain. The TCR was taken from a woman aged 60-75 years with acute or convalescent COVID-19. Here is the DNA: TGTGCCAGCGCTCGGGGAGGTCGATTGGCAACTAATGAAAAACTGTTTTTT. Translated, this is CASARGGRLATNEKLFF.